One sample yielded the 22 T cell receptor beta chains listed below, sequenced in a study of blood T cell repertoires in COVID-19. The assay was immunoSEQ multiplex PCR, and TCRdb's table has in-frame clones only and misses some. The sample carries approximately 170,000 clones, 70% to 85% recorded once. The sequenced sample was PBMCs or T cells enriched from blood (not recorded which). All receptors derive from a woman in her twenties or thirties who had recovered from COVID-19.

This chain connects TRBV12-3 or TRBV12-4 to TRBJ2-5; TRBD1 agrees at 7 bases. J gave up 3 bases and V 5 bases, and 3 bases lay outside the gene matches. The CDR3 is 13 residues long. CDR3 coding DNA: TGTGCCAGCAGTCGGGACAGAAAAGAGACCCAGTACTTC. It encodes CASSRDRKETQYF.

This clone was picked up many times. The chain carries TRBV7-9 and TRBJ2-2; maybe TRBD1 (5 bases). The CDR3 is 15 residues long. V gave up 1 base and J gave up 9 bases, with 15 bases separating them. The germline gives CDR1 SEHNR, CDR2 FQNEAQ (reference sequence). The CDR3 region has the DNA TGTGCCAGCAGCTTAGTGGATCGTAGGGGCCGGGAGCTGTTTTTT. It encodes CASSLVDRRGRELFF.

The J gene is TRBJ1-1, the V gene TRBV27; the D gene is possibly TRBD1 (6 bases). V was clipped by 0 bases and J by 2 bases, with 7 bases between them. Germline V gene sequence: CDR1 MNHEY, CDR2 SMNVEV (reference sequence). The CDR3 totals 14 residues. CDR3 in amino acids: CASSLSDSNTEAFF. In DNA, the CDR3 is TGTGCCAGCAGTTTATCGGACAGTAACACTGAAGCTTTCTTT.

Only one count was recorded for this clone. The V call is TRBV28, the J call TRBJ2-3; 11 bases fit TRBD1. CDR3 length equals 19 residues. The V gene end was trimmed by 7 bases and the J gene end by 1 base; junction bases not matched to a gene: 16. The V gene's germline CDR1 is MDHEN and CDR2 SYDVKM. In nucleotides, the CDR3 is TGTGCCAGCAAACTGGACAGGGGGCTAAGTGGGGGACGCACAGATACGCAGTATTTT. It specifies CASKLDRGLSGGRTDTQYF. Together with reference TRBV28 and TRBJ2-3, the CDR3 gives the full variable domain: DVKVTQSSRYLVKRTGEKVFLECVQDMDHENMFWYRQDPGLGLRLIYFSYDVKMKEKGDIPEGYSVSREKKERFSLILESASTNQTSMYLCASKLDRGLSGGRTDTQYFGPGTRLTVL.

J is TRBJ1-2 and V is TRBV7-9; D not resolved. The CDR3 totals 14 residues. V gave up 0 bases and J gave up 2 bases, with 7 bases separating them. From germline, CDR1 is SEHNR and CDR2 FQNEAQ (reference sequence). DNA of the CDR3: TGTGCCAGCAGCTTAGCGCCAGAAAACTATGGCTACACCTTC. This encodes CASSLAPENYGYTF.

This clone was seen a handful of times. For the CDR3, the DNA is TGCGCCAGCAGTTCAGGGGGCCCTGGAAACACCATATATTTT. It yields the protein CASSSGGPGNTIYF. J is TRBJ1-3 and V is TRBV5-1; 8 bases are a match to TRBD1. V shed 5 bases and J 2 bases; nucleotides not matched to a gene: 3. This CDR3 region has 14 residues. The germline CDR1 and CDR2 sequences are SGHRS and YFSETQ.

The rearrangement uses TRBV9 and TRBJ2-3; D possibly corresponds to TRBD1 (7 bases). Trimming removed 0 bases at V and 4 bases at J, with 18 bases between. Germline CDR1 and CDR2: SGDLS and YYNGEE. The CDR3 contains 17 residues. This chain's CDR3 is CASSVETGGTVSDTQYF. The CDR3 nucleotides are TGTGCCAGCAGCGTAGAGACTGGCGGGACAGTCTCAGATACGCAGTATTTT.

The chain carries TRBV28 and TRBJ2-7; 7 bases match TRBD1. This CDR3 comprises 13 residues. Germline trimming cut 6 bases from V and 5 bases from J; bases unmatched to any gene: 7. CDR1 and CDR2 (germline): MDHEN, SYDVKM. The DNA for the CDR3 is TGTGCCAGCAGGAAGACAGGGACGGACGAGCAGTACTTC. This encodes CASRKTGTDEQYF.

The V call is TRBV19, the J call TRBJ1-1; D is unresolved. The germline V gene has CDR1 LNHDA and CDR2 SQIVND (reference sequence). Deletions cut 5 bases from V and 4 bases from J, with 11 bases between. The CDR3 sequence is 13 residues long. The CDR3 DNA sequence: TGTGCCAGTAGTTCCGGGTTTCGCACTGAAGCTTTCTTT. It is translated as CASSSGFRTEAFF. Based on the CDR3 plus reference TRBV19 and TRBJ1-1, the full variable domain is DGGITQSPKYLFRKEGQNVTLSCEQNLNHDAMYWYRQDPGQGLRLIYYSQIVNDFQKGDIAEGYSVSREKKESFPLTVTSAQKNPTAFYLCASSSGFRTEAFFGQGTRLTVV.

V gene TRBV6-5 combines with J gene TRBJ1-2, with D possibly TRBD1 on 5 matching bases. Germline V gene data show CDR1 as MNHEY and CDR2 as SVGAGI. The CDR3 has 13 residues. Trimming cost V 6 bases and J 1 base, with 9 bases left between them. CDR3 DNA sequence: TGTGCCAGCAGCATGACAGATAACTATGGCTACACCTTC. Translated, it gives CASSMTDNYGYTF.

The rearrangement uses TRBV7-3 and TRBJ2-3; 7 bases map to TRBD1. Germline CDR1 is SGHTA and CDR2 is FQGTGA. The CDR3 sequence is 13 residues long. V dropped 6 bases and J dropped 4; count of bases not matched to a gene: 4. Written as DNA, the CDR3 is TGTGCCAGCAGTAGGGACAGCCCAGATACGCAGTATTTT. It codes for CASSRDSPDTQYF. The full variable domain, rest sourced from reference TRBV7-3 and TRBJ2-3, is GAGVSQTPSNKVTEKGKYVELRCDPISGHTALYWYRQSLGQGPEFLIYFQGTGAADDSGLPNDRFFAVRPEGSVSTLKIQRTERGDSAVYLCASSRDSPDTQYFGPGTRLTVL.

The chain uses TRBV20-1 and TRBJ2-1; a weak D match, TRBD2 (7 bases). V gave up 3 bases and J gave up 9 bases, with 15 bases separating them. There are 13 residues in the CDR3. Germline V CDR1 and CDR2: DFQATT, SNEGSKA (reference sequence). The CDR3 bases are TGCAGTGCTAGTGTGGGGGGGCTCGGTGAGCAGTTCTTC. Protein sequence: CSASVGGLGEQFF.

The V gene is TRBV5-4, the J gene TRBJ1-1; TRBD1 agrees at 7 bases. Trimming removed 4 bases from V and 0 bases from J; junction bases left unmatched: 6. Germline V gives CDR1 SGHNT, CDR2 YYREEE (reference sequence). The CDR3 consists of 15 residues. The CDR3 is CASSHQDRLNTEAFF. The CDR3 DNA sequence: TGTGCCAGCAGCCACCAGGACAGGTTGAACACTGAAGCTTTCTTT.

The chain uses TRBV12-5 and TRBJ2-3, with TRBD2 as a possible D gene (5 bases). CDR1 is LGHNT and CDR2 is FRNRAP in the germline V gene. The CDR3 loop spans 16 amino acids. V lost 0 bases, J lost 9 bases, and 19 bases lay in between. CDR3 DNA: TGTGCTAGTGGTTTGGTAGAGGCCGGCCGAAGGAGGACGCAGTATTTT. As protein: CASGLVEAGRRRTQYF.

The V call is TRBV19, the J call TRBJ1-5; TRBD1 might be the D (6 bases). Germline V lookup: CDR1 LNHDA, CDR2 SQIVND (reference sequence). Trimming took off 8 bases at V and 2 bases at J, with 13 bases between the two ends. The CDR3 extends over 14 amino acids. Written as DNA, the CDR3 is TGTGCCAGTGGAGACAGGTTCGGCAATCAGCCCCAGCATTTT. This translates into CASGDRFGNQPQHF.

As DNA, the CDR3 is TGTGCCAGCAGTTACCTCGACAGAACAGATACGCAGTATTTT. This codes for CASSYLDRTDTQYF. J is TRBJ2-3 and V is TRBV6-2 or TRBV6-3; D might be TRBD1 (5 bases). V dropped 2 bases and J dropped 3 bases, with 9 bases sitting between them. From germline, CDR1 is MNHEY and CDR2 SVGEGT. This CDR3 spans 14 amino acids.

This clone is a singleton in its sample. This sequence joins TRBV7-8 and TRBJ2-1; 11 bases fit TRBD2. There are 20 residues in the CDR3. With 5 bases clipped from V and 1 base from J, the junction kept 16 bases outside the gene matches. Per the germline V gene, CDR1 is SGHVS and CDR2 is FQNEAQ. CDR3 sequence: CASSGSLAGVVGGSYNEQFF. In DNA, the CDR3 is TGTGCCAGCAGCGGATCACTAGCGGGAGTCGTAGGTGGGTCCTACAATGAGCAGTTCTTC.

The chain links TRBV28 to TRBJ2-3; 11 bases match TRBD2. After removal of 9 bases from V and 4 bases from J, the junction contained 15 bases not matched to a gene. The CDR3 is made up of 17 amino acids. Germline V gene lookup returns CDR1 MDHEN and CDR2 SYDVKM. CDR3 DNA: TGTGCCAGTTTACGAGTAGCGGGGGGGCTTGGCCCAGATACGCAGTATTTT. It codes for CASLRVAGGLGPDTQYF.

The chain joins TRBV6-1 to TRBJ1-2, with D hard to call. Germline CDR1 and CDR2: MNHNS and SASEGT. The CDR3 is 12 residues long. Trimming stripped 3 bases from V and 5 bases from J, with 7 bases between. CDR3 DNA sequence: TGTGCCAGCAGTGATGGCCCTTATGGCTACACCTTC. Translated, it gives CASSDGPYGYTF.

This clone was found once. The V gene is TRBV3-1 (or the pseudogene TRBV3-2), the J gene TRBJ1-1; 9 nucleotides align to TRBD1. Germline CDR1 is LGHDT and CDR2 is YNNKEL (reference sequence). The ends lost 1 base at V and 9 bases at J; junction bases unmatched: 6. The CDR3 has 14 amino acids. The CDR3 DNA sequence: TGTGCCAGCAGCCAAGGAGGGACAGGGAGGAAAGCTTTCTTT. Its translation: CASSQGGTGRKAFF.

This clone has only a few counts. The DNA of the CDR3 is TGTGCCAGCAGTTACAGATCGGGGGGAAAAGAGACCCAGTACTTC. Translating gives CASSYRSGGKETQYF. This sequence joins TRBV6-2 or TRBV6-3 and TRBJ2-5; 7 bases are a match to TRBD2. V was clipped by 2 bases and J by 3 bases; unmatched bases: 6. Germline CDR1 reads MNHEY; CDR2 reads SVGEGT. This CDR3 comprises 15 residues.

This chain joins TRBV28 and TRBJ1-4; tentative D call: TRBD1 (5 bases). The CDR3 covers 16 residues. Trimming left V 6 bases short and J 0 bases short, with 14 bases between. Germline CDR1 is MDHEN and CDR2 is SYDVKM. CDR3: CASSPVSTATNEKLFF. CDR3 in DNA: TGTGCCAGCAGCCCGGTATCGACAGCAACTAATGAAAAACTGTTTTTT.